This T cell receptor beta chain comes out of a study of blood T cell repertoires in COVID-19. The overall study: From the United States, Italy and Spain came samples of acute and convalescent COVID-19. The cDNA or gDNA used as material had been derived from T cells, B-cell-depleted T cells, or PBMCs.

V shed 6 bases and J 3 bases; nucleotides not matched to a gene: 13. Germline CDR1 is MNHEY and CDR2 is SVGEGT. The CDR3 totals 16 residues. This clone was seen more than once but under ten times. Authors' methods: By means of reference gene primer amplification, nucleated cell counts were estimated. Assay: immunoSEQ multiplex PCR; the TCRdb copy retains only in-frame clones and omits some. From that table come the V and J calls and clone size; the DNA was used to work out D and trimming. This table holds around 100,000 clones, 75% to 95% found once. The chain uses TRBV6-2 or TRBV6-3 and TRBJ1-1, with 7 bases that match TRBD1. This receptor was identified in a human donor in a cohort sampled during active COVID-19. Material for sequencing was peripheral blood. In DNA, the CDR3 is TGTGCCAGCAGCCCTCGGGGGACAGTGTCGGACACTGAAGCTTTCTTT. This encodes CASSPRGTVSDTEAFF.